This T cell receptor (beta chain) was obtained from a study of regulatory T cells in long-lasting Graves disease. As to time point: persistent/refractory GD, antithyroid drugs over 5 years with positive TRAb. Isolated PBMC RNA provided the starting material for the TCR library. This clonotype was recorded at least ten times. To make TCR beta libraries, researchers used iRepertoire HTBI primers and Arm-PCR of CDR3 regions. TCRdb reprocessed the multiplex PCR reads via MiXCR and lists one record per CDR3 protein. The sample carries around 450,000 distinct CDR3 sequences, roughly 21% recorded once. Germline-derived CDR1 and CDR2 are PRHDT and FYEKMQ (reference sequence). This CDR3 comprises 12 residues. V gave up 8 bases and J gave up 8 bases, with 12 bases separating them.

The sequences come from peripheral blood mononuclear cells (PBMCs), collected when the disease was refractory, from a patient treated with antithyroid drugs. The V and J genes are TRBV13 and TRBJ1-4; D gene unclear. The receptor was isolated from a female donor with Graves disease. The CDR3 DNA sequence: TGTGCCAGCGCGCTGGTTGGGGAAAAACTGTTTTTT. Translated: CASALVGEKLFF.